Below are 29 T cell receptor beta chains sequenced from a single sample in a study of blood T cell repertoires in COVID-19. The repertoire was sequenced with immunoSEQ multiplex PCR; TCRdb's copy has only in-frame clones and lacks some. The profile shows 95,000 to 110,000 clones, 80% to 95% of them singletons. The specimen was peripheral blood. These receptors were obtained from a woman aged 30 to 39 with acute or convalescent COVID-19.

This sequence joins TRBV3-1 (or the pseudogene TRBV3-2) and TRBJ2-5; 10 nucleotides match TRBD2. This CDR3 contains 15 residues. V was clipped by 4 bases and J by 5 bases; unmatched bases: 7. Germline V lookup: CDR1 LGHDT, CDR2 YNNKEL (reference sequence). CDR3 bases: TGTGCCAGCAGCCTCAGCGGGGGGGCCCGGGAGACCCAGTACTTC. Protein product: CASSLSGGARETQYF.

As for this clone: Additional DNA sequences in this sample encode the identical CDR3. The chain joins TRBV7-2 to TRBJ2-3, with D hard to call. Trimming removed 5 bases at V and 2 bases at J, with 8 bases between. CDR3 length: 13 amino acids. The V gene's germline CDR1 is SGHTA and CDR2 FQGNSA. The CDR3 sequence: CASSPLSTDTQYF. CDR3 sequence (DNA): TGTGCCAGCAGCCCCCTCTCCACAGATACGCAGTATTTT. Supplemented by reference TRBV7-2 and TRBJ2-3, the full variable domain reads GAGVSQSPSNKVTEKGKDVELRCDPISGHTALYWYRQSLGQGLEFLIYFQGNSAPDKSGLPSDRFSAERTGGSVSTLTIQRTQQEDSAVYLCASSPLSTDTQYFGPGTRLTVL.

The chain uses TRBV7-2 and TRBJ2-1; 10 bases agree with TRBD1. V trimming: 4 bases; J trimming: 3 bases; junction bases outside the gene matches: 3. Germline CDR1 and CDR2: SGHTA and FQGNSA. The CDR3 extends over 15 amino acids. The CDR3 DNA is TGTGCCAGCAGCTCCGGACAGGGGGTCTACAATGAGCAGTTCTTC. Translated, it gives CASSSGQGVYNEQFF.

The J gene is TRBJ2-1, the V gene TRBV7-9, with TRBD1 matching 9 bases. This CDR3 has 15 residues. Germline V gene sequence: CDR1 SEHNR, CDR2 FQNEAQ (reference sequence). V trimming: 3 bases; J trimming: 8 bases; junction bases outside the gene matches: 8. The CDR3 DNA reads TGTGCCAGCAGCTTTTCCGGGACAGGGAGCGATGAGCAGTTCTTC. As protein: CASSFSGTGSDEQFF.

V gene TRBV5-5 combines with J gene TRBJ2-7, with 9 bases lining up with TRBD1. CDR3 length equals 15 residues. CDR1 is SGHKS and CDR2 is YYEKEE in the germline V gene (reference sequence). With 4 bases clipped from V and 6 bases from J, the junction kept 11 bases outside the gene matches. The CDR3 loop is CASSIPTGGASEQYF. The CDR3 DNA sequence: TGTGCCAGCAGCATACCAACAGGGGGCGCTTCCGAGCAGTACTTC. Drawing the rest from reference TRBV5-5 and TRBJ2-7, the complete variable domain is DAGVTQSPTHLIKTRGQQVTLRCSPISGHKSVSWYQQVLGQGPQFIFQYYEKEERGRGNFPDRFSARQFPNYSSELNVNALLLGDSALYLCASSIPTGGASEQYFGPGTRLTVT.

The J gene is TRBJ2-1, the V gene TRBV5-6; 7 nucleotides match TRBD2. Trimming removed 2 bases from V and 5 bases from J; junction bases left unmatched: 1. CDR1 SGHDT and CDR2 YYEEEE come from the germline V gene. This CDR3 spans 13 amino acids. The CDR3 sequence: CASSFLADNEQFF. CDR3 nucleotide sequence: TGTGCCAGCAGCTTTCTAGCGGACAATGAGCAGTTCTTC.

The chain employs TRBV7-6 and TRBJ1-5; TRBD1 matches at 7 bases. Trimming took 1 base from V and 5 from J; bases not matched to a gene: 5. CDR1 and CDR2 (germline): SGHVS, FNYEAQ. The CDR3 totals 15 residues. The CDR3 DNA reads as TGTGCCAGCAGCTTAGGGGACAGTAGTTATCAGCCCCAGCATTTT. This encodes CASSLGDSSYQPQHF.

The CDR3 region is CASSRLGGARNEQFF. CDR3 DNA: TGTGCCAGCAGCCGCCTCGGGGGGGCCCGGAATGAGCAGTTCTTC. The chain carries TRBV7-2 and TRBJ2-1; 8 bases fit TRBD2. CDR1 is SGHTA, CDR2 FQGNSA, per germline. CDR3 length equals 15 residues. V dropped 5 bases and J dropped 7; count of bases not matched to a gene: 10.

Remarks on this clone: A junction boundary mismatches the germline segment, possibly from a read error. The chain joins TRBV10-2 to TRBJ2-3; D not resolved. The CDR3 loop spans 15 amino acids. Germline loops: CDR1 WSHSY, CDR2 SAAADI. The CDR3 nucleotides read TGCGCCAGCAGGGAGTCCCCGGTTAGCACAGATACGCAGTATTTT. The encoded protein is CASRESPVSTDTQYF.

The CDR3 DNA reads TGTGCCAGCAGCCAAGACCGGGCGTCGCTTGCAAGGACATATAGCAATCAGCCCCAGCATTTT. Translation gives CASSQDRASLARTYSNQPQHF. The chain joins TRBV14 to TRBJ1-5; maybe TRBD1 (5 bases). Germline values: CDR1 SGHDN, CDR2 FVKESK. The CDR3 is 21 residues long. V was trimmed by 0 bases and J by 0 bases, leaving 24 bases between them.

This clone was found once. This chain links TRBV30 with TRBJ1-2, with D possibly matching TRBD1 (5 bases). Germline V gene lookup returns CDR1 GTSNPN and CDR2 SVGIG (reference sequence). The germline V and J ends were trimmed by 3 bases and 8 bases, with 19 bases remaining between them. CDR3 length: 14 amino acids. The CDR3 reads CAWRLLRTSSGYTF. In nucleotides, the CDR3 is TGTGCCTGGAGACTTCTCCGGACATCCTCCGGCTACACCTTC.

This chain links TRBV7-2 with TRBJ1-2; weak D call: TRBD1 (6 bases). The V end lost 1 base, the J end lost 4 bases, and 7 bases lay between the germline ends. CDR1 and CDR2 (germline): SGHTA, FQGNSA. This CDR3 has 13 residues. The CDR3 region is CASSLGGPYGYTF. The CDR3 DNA follows: TGTGCCAGCAGCTTAGGGGGGCCCTATGGCTACACCTTC.

The V call is TRBV3-1 (or the pseudogene TRBV3-2), the J call TRBJ2-3; D is possibly TRBD2 (5 bases). V lost 1 base, J lost 4 bases, and 15 bases lay in between. Germline CDR1 and CDR2: LGHDT and YNNKEL (reference sequence). The CDR3 has 16 residues. The CDR3, as DNA: TGTGCCAGCAGCCAAGGGGTTCTAGCAGGCCCAGATACGCAGTATTTT. The encoded protein is CASSQGVLAGPDTQYF.

This clone has a single count. The rearrangement links TRBV27 to TRBJ2-7; TRBD2 agrees at 14 bases. This CDR3 region has 20 residues. V was pared by 3 bases and J by 0 bases, with 13 bases of the junction left unmatched. CDR1 and CDR2 (germline): MNHEY, SMNVEV (reference sequence). The CDR3 nucleotides read TGTGCCAGCAGTTTTGGGTTCAAGTGGACTAGCGGGAGGAGCTCCTACGAGCAGTACTTC. Translated, it gives CASSFGFKWTSGRSSYEQYF.

The chain joins TRBV28 to TRBJ1-3; D not certain. The V gene lost 6 bases and the J gene lost 4 bases, with 19 bases spanning the gap. The CDR3 sequence is 16 residues long. Germline CDR1 reads MDHEN; CDR2 reads SYDVKM. CDR3 in amino acids: CASSRLGDMGGNTIYF. The CDR3 DNA reads TGTGCCAGCAGCCGGCTCGGGGATATGGGGGGAAACACCATATATTTT. Variable domain in full (rest from reference TRBV28 and TRBJ1-3): DVKVTQSSRYLVKRTGEKVFLECVQDMDHENMFWYRQDPGLGLRLIYFSYDVKMKEKGDIPEGYSVSREKKERFSLILESASTNQTSMYLCASSRLGDMGGNTIYFGEGSWLTVV.

In DNA, the CDR3 is TGTGCCAGCAGTTTGGGGGGTATCTCCGAGCAGTACTTC. Amino acid sequence: CASSLGGISEQYF. The chain has TRBV27 and TRBJ2-7; tentatively, D is TRBD2 (6 bases). From germline, CDR1 is MNHEY and CDR2 SMNVEV (reference sequence). V lost 3 bases to trimming and J lost 6 bases, with 12 bases between them. The CDR3 covers 13 residues.

This clone appeared a single time. The J gene is TRBJ2-5, the V gene TRBV19, with TRBD2 matching over 8 bases. J lost 0 bases, V lost 1 base, and 4 bases had no gene match. There are 16 residues in the CDR3. CDR1 is LNHDA, CDR2 SQIVND, per germline (reference sequence). The CDR3 protein is CASSIGASGYQETQYF. The CDR3 DNA follows: TGTGCCAGTAGTATAGGGGCTAGCGGGTACCAAGAGACCCAGTACTTC.

The gene calls are TRBV29-1 and TRBJ2-7; D may be TRBD1 (6 bases). This CDR3 region has 11 residues. The germline V gene has CDR1 SQVTM and CDR2 ANQGSEA. Trimming removed 4 bases at V and 5 bases at J, with 9 bases between. The CDR3 protein is CSVARDNEQYF. Here the CDR3 DNA reads TGCAGCGTTGCACGGGACAACGAGCAGTACTTC.

The chain recombines TRBV6-5 with TRBJ1-2; 7 bases map to TRBD1. Trimming at V came to 6 bases and at J to 3 bases, leaving 7 bases not matched to a gene. CDR3 length equals 14 residues. Germline V gene sequence: CDR1 MNHEY, CDR2 SVGAGI. In DNA form, the CDR3 reads TGTGCCAGCAGGTACAGGGGTCGCGACTATGGCTACACCTTC. Protein sequence: CASRYRGRDYGYTF.

This sequence joins TRBV9 and TRBJ2-3; 8 bases line up with TRBD1. The CDR3 runs to 16 residues. From germline, CDR1 is SGDLS and CDR2 YYNGEE. After removal of 3 bases from V and 1 base from J, the junction contained 7 bases not matched to a gene. CDR3 sequence: CASSAPSGQGTDTQYF. The CDR3 bases are TGTGCCAGCAGCGCACCCTCGGGACAGGGCACAGATACGCAGTATTTT.

The chain links TRBV24-1 to TRBJ2-3, with TRBD2 matching 7 bases. The CDR3 has 13 amino acids. Germline CDR1 and CDR2: KGHDR and SFDVKD. J was trimmed by 3 bases and V by 8 bases; bases with no gene match: 4. CDR3 sequence reads: CATTGGITDTQYF. The CDR3 nucleotides are TGTGCCACCACCGGGGGGATTACAGATACGCAGTATTTT.

The V call is TRBV19, the J call TRBJ2-7; possibly TRBD1 for D (5 bases). The germline CDR1 and CDR2 sequences are LNHDA and SQIVND (reference sequence). The V end lost 3 bases, the J end lost 2 bases, and 8 bases lay between the germline ends. The CDR3 contains 13 residues. CDR3 protein: CASSILGAYEQYF. Written as DNA, the CDR3 is TGTGCCAGTAGTATCTTAGGGGCCTACGAGCAGTACTTC.

The chain has TRBV30 and TRBJ1-1; possibly TRBD1 for D (5 bases). Per the germline V gene, CDR1 is GTSNPN and CDR2 is SVGIG (reference sequence). Trimming took off 3 bases at V and 7 bases at J, with 18 bases between the two ends. The CDR3 totals 14 residues. In DNA, the CDR3 is TGTGCCTGGAGCAGTGGGGGGGGATTGAGTGAAGCTTTCTTT. This translates into CAWSSGGGLSEAFF. Drawing the rest from reference TRBV30 and TRBJ1-1, the complete variable domain is SQTIHQWPATLVQPVGSPLSLECTVEGTSNPNLYWYRQAAGRGLQLLFYSVGIGQISSEVPQNLSASRPQDRQFILSSKKLLLSDSGFYLCAWSSGGGLSEAFFGQGTRLTVV.

The chain combines TRBV7-2 with TRBJ2-3, with 8 bases that match TRBD1. The CDR3 extends over 14 amino acids. Germline V gene lookup returns CDR1 SGHTA and CDR2 FQGNSA. V was pared by 5 bases and J by 2 bases, with 3 bases of the junction left unmatched. This chain's CDR3 is CASSDRGLTDTQYF. CDR3 DNA: TGTGCCAGCAGCGACAGGGGACTCACAGATACGCAGTATTTT.

CDR3 sequence: CASSPGGQGVDTQYF. The CDR3 DNA reads as TGTGCCAGCAGCCCCGGCGGGCAGGGGGTAGATACGCAGTATTTT. The rearrangement joins TRBV5-4 to TRBJ2-3; TRBD1 aligns across 7 bases. The CDR3 runs to 15 residues. V trimming: 4 bases; J trimming: 5 bases; junction bases outside the gene matches: 10. Germline V gives CDR1 SGHNT, CDR2 YYREEE (reference sequence).

J is TRBJ2-2 and V is TRBV28; 9 bases fit TRBD1. This CDR3 is 15 amino acids long. Germline lookup yields CDR1 MDHEN and CDR2 SYDVKM. After removal of 6 bases from V and 1 base from J, the junction contained 3 bases not matched to a gene. CDR3 sequence reads: CASSTGQGNTGELFF. The CDR3, as DNA: TGTGCCAGCAGCACGGGACAGGGGAACACCGGGGAGCTGTTTTTT.

A single count supports this clone. The germline gene is not matched at one end of the junction; a read error may be the cause. The J gene is TRBJ2-3, the V gene TRBV25-1, with 7 bases that match TRBD2. Germline V CDR1 and CDR2: MGHDK, SYGVNS. This CDR3 has 13 residues. The CDR3 here is CASSPLGASGPTF. The CDR3 DNA is TGTGCCAGCAGTCCCTTAGGGGCTAGCGGCCCGACTTTT.

The CDR3 region has the DNA TGTGCCAGCACCCTAGACAGGGGTTACGAGCAGTACTTC. Amino acids: CASTLDRGYEQYF. The chain joins TRBV2 to TRBJ2-7; 8 bases line up with TRBD1. The CDR3 has 13 amino acids. With V trimmed by 7 bases and J by 4 bases, 6 bases remained unmatched. CDR1 and CDR2 (germline): SNHLY, FYNNEI.

This rearrangement joins TRBV28 to TRBJ1-1; D gene uncertain. CDR3 size: 15 residues. V was cut by 2 bases and J by 0 bases, with 10 bases left in between. The germline V gene has CDR1 MDHEN and CDR2 SYDVKM. The CDR3 nucleotides are TGTGCCAGCAGTTTACGGTCACGGGTGAACACTGAAGCTTTCTTT. Protein: CASSLRSRVNTEAFF. Full variable domain (rest looked up from reference TRBV28 and TRBJ1-1): DVKVTQSSRYLVKRTGEKVFLECVQDMDHENMFWYRQDPGLGLRLIYFSYDVKMKEKGDIPEGYSVSREKKERFSLILESASTNQTSMYLCASSLRSRVNTEAFFGQGTRLTVV.